One sample yielded the 22 T cell receptor beta chains listed below, sequenced in a study of T-cell memory formation after mild COVID-19 (dated by TCRdb to about 2021). The library was obtained by 5' RACE. The sequencer was an Illumina NovaSeq 6000. TCRdb reworked the public reads: Q25 trimming with fastp, MiXCR clone assembly, productive beta chains retained. Each CDR3 protein appears once, grouped with its most common genes and DNA. The sample includes 100,000 or so distinct CDR3 sequences, with more than 9.5% observed a single time. Of the sample, about 40% falls within the top ten clones. Sequenced material: PBMCs or a T cell subset sorted from them (not recorded which). These receptors were collected from a man aged 18 to 35 who had mild COVID-19 (a few samples of this study predate the infection). The sample titles of this study are shuffled in the database, so cell type and time point are left out; the donor was told from shared clones.

The sample holds a few counts of this clonotype. V gene TRBV4-3 combines with J gene TRBJ1-1, with D possibly matching TRBD1 (5 bases). The length of the CDR3 is 12 residues. The V end lost 1 base, the J end lost 8 bases, and 8 bases lay between the germline ends. CDR1 and CDR2 from the germline V gene are LGHNA and YSLEER. The CDR3 reads CASSQGRTEAFF. CDR3 nucleotides: TGCGCCAGCAGCCAAGGACGGACAGAAGCTTTCTTT.

This clonotype was counted many times. The chain links TRBV7-2 to TRBJ2-7; 9 bases are a match to TRBD1. Trimming took 1 base from V and 1 from J; bases not matched to a gene: 11. Germline V gives CDR1 SGHTA, CDR2 FQGNSA. The CDR3 contains 18 residues. Here the CDR3 DNA reads TGTGCCAGCAGCTTAGTATCCATTCTCGGACAGGGGTCCTACGAGCAGTACTTC. This sequence encodes CASSLVSILGQGSYEQYF.

J is TRBJ2-5 and V is TRBV7-7, with D possibly matching TRBD1 (5 bases). V lost 5 bases, J lost 5 bases, and 12 bases lay in between. The CDR3 runs to 13 residues. Germline values: CDR1 SSHAT, CDR2 FNYEAQ (reference sequence). The CDR3 bases are TGTGCCAGCAGCCGGACACCACCCGAGACCCAGTACTTC. Translated: CASSRTPPETQYF.

This clonotype has a handful of counts. This CDR3 is CSAQPRGQEEFF. CDR3 nucleotide sequence: TGCAGTGCTCAACCCAGGGGGCAGGAGGAGTTCTTC. The chain combines TRBV20-1 with TRBJ2-1; TRBD1 matches 8 bases. Germline CDR1 DFQATT, CDR2 SNEGSKA (reference sequence). Trimming at V came to 5 bases and at J to 14 bases, leaving 11 bases not matched to a gene. This CDR3 is 12 amino acids long.

This clonotype was detected only a few times. The rearrangement links TRBV4-1 to TRBJ1-6, with a possible D match to TRBD1 (5 bases). V lost 4 bases, J lost 2 bases, and 24 bases lay in between. Germline CDR1 MGHRA, CDR2 YSYEKL. This CDR3 spans 20 amino acids. The CDR3 DNA is TGCGCCAGCAGCCGGAAGAGGAACGACAGAGAGGTCGCCTATAATTCACCCCTCCACTTT. Translation: CASSRKRNDREVAYNSPLHF.

This clonotype was counted only a few times. The chain carries TRBV12-3 or TRBV12-4 and TRBJ1-1; D is undetermined. V was cut by 2 bases and J by 8 bases, with 9 bases left in between. There are 12 residues in the CDR3. CDR3: CASSLSGLEAFF. The DNA for the CDR3 is TGTGCCAGCAGTTTATCGGGTCTCGAAGCTTTCTTT.

In its sample, this clonotype was seen many times. In nucleotides, the CDR3 is TGTGCCAGCAGCCCCCCGGGACTAGCCGTCAATGAGCAGTTCTTC. The encoded protein is CASSPPGLAVNEQFF. This chain connects TRBV6-5 to TRBJ2-1; 9 nucleotides match TRBD2. In germline, CDR1 is MNHEY, CDR2 SVGAGI. The trim removed 6 bases at V and 6 bases at J, leaving 9 bases unmatched. The CDR3 is made up of 15 amino acids.

This clonotype was observed a few times. The rearrangement joins TRBV6-5 to TRBJ1-1; 10 bases agree with TRBD1. Germline assignment: CDR1 MNHEY and CDR2 SVGAGI. With 6 bases clipped from V and 4 bases from J, the junction kept 8 bases outside the gene matches. The CDR3 length is 15 residues. CDR3 bases: TGTGCCAGCAGCGCCTACAGGACAGGGGGCACTGAAGCTTTCTTT. Residues: CASSAYRTGGTEAFF.

This chain joins TRBV6-6 and TRBJ2-1; TRBD2 matches at 11 bases. V lost 4 bases to trimming and J lost 1 base; unmatched junction nucleotides: 15. This CDR3 contains 20 residues. Per the germline V gene, CDR1 is MNHNY and CDR2 is SVGAGI (reference sequence). The CDR3 sequence is CASSSPLAGGRYHSYNEQFF. The CDR3, as DNA: TGTGCCAGCAGTTCTCCCCTAGCGGGGGGCCGATACCATTCCTACAATGAGCAGTTCTTC.

The chain recombines TRBV6-2 or TRBV6-3 with TRBJ2-7; D not resolved. V lost 6 bases to trimming and J lost 2 bases, with 14 bases between them. The germline CDR1 and CDR2 sequences are MNHEY and SVGEGT. The CDR3 loop spans 14 amino acids. The CDR3 DNA reads as TGTGCCAGCAGCCATTTTGAAACTACCTACGAGCAGTACGTC. This sequence encodes CASSHFETTYEQYV.

This clonotype was seen only a few times. The V and J genes are TRBV6-2 or TRBV6-3 and TRBJ1-5; D might be TRBD1 (5 bases). CDR1 is MNHEY, CDR2 SVGEGT, per germline. V was cut by 3 bases and J by 7 bases, with 13 bases left in between. The CDR3 spans 14 residues. DNA of the CDR3: TGTGCCAGCAGTTATGGGGGGGTTGGACAGCCCCAGCATTTT. Translating it yields CASSYGGVGQPQHF.

This chain links TRBV20-1 with TRBJ2-5; a possible D gene is TRBD2 (6 bases). CDR1 and CDR2 (germline): DFQATT, SNEGSKA (reference sequence). The CDR3 is 13 residues long. V lost 6 bases to trimming and J lost 2 bases, with 13 bases between them. CDR3 bases: TGCAGTGCCCGGCGGGGACGGCAAGAGACCCAGTACTTC. Its translation is CSARRGRQETQYF.

Only a few counts were recorded for this clonotype. V gene TRBV7-9 combines with J gene TRBJ1-1; D not resolved. Trimming cost V 5 bases and J 6 bases, with 10 bases left between them. The CDR3 runs 12 residues. Germline V gene sequence: CDR1 SEHNR, CDR2 FQNEAQ (reference sequence). Written as DNA, the CDR3 is TGTGCCAGCAGCCCCGCCCCCCCTGAAGCTTTCTTT. This encodes CASSPAPPEAFF.

This clonotype was seen only a few times. The rearrangement links TRBV9 to TRBJ1-1; 7 nucleotides line up with TRBD1. The CDR3 runs 15 residues. In germline, CDR1 is SGDLS, CDR2 YYNGEE. Trimming cost V 2 bases and J 5 bases; bases outside gene matches: 9. The chain's CDR3 is CASSVGSPGGTEAFF. In DNA, the CDR3 is TGTGCCAGCAGCGTGGGGAGTCCAGGGGGGACTGAAGCTTTCTTT.

V is TRBV5-1 and J is TRBJ2-5; D gene ambiguous. The germline gives CDR1 SGHRS, CDR2 YFSETQ. V was shortened by 0 bases and J by 4 bases, with 4 bases between the two germline ends. CDR3 length: 12 residues. CDR3 amino acids: CASSLDRETQYF. In nucleotides, the CDR3 is TGCGCCAGCAGCTTGGATCGAGAGACCCAGTACTTC.

The chain combines TRBV20-1 with TRBJ1-2, with D perhaps matching TRBD1 (5 bases). Trimming removed 0 bases from V and 4 bases from J, with 21 bases in between. The germline V gene encodes CDR1 DFQATT and CDR2 SNEGSKA (reference sequence). The CDR3 is 17 residues long. CDR3 region: CSARDQSRGLSSYGYTF. For the CDR3, the DNA is TGCAGTGCTAGAGATCAGAGTCGGGGCCTTTCCAGCTATGGCTACACCTTC.

CDR3 loop: CASSFSAGVGAYNEQFF. The CDR3, as DNA: TGTGCCAGCAGTTTTTCCGCGGGGGTGGGGGCCTACAATGAGCAGTTCTTC. This chain links TRBV6-5 with TRBJ2-1; 7 bases match TRBD2. The germline gives CDR1 MNHEY, CDR2 SVGAGI. The CDR3 length is 17 residues. V lost 4 bases, J lost 2 bases, and 11 bases stayed unmatched.

This clonotype showed up just a few times. The rearrangement uses TRBV5-1 and TRBJ2-5; D call uncertain. Germline V CDR1 and CDR2: SGHRS, YFSETQ. V lost 5 bases, J lost 7 bases, and 12 bases lay in between. The CDR3 totals 12 residues. CDR3 loop: CASRSGMSTQYF. DNA for the CDR3: TGCGCCAGCAGGTCTGGTATGTCGACCCAGTACTTC.

The V call is TRBV12-3 or TRBV12-4, the J call TRBJ2-7, with 10 positions matching TRBD1. Trimming at V came to 6 bases and at J to 5 bases, leaving 7 bases not matched to a gene. There are 14 residues in the CDR3. CDR3 amino acids: CASSRPGTGDEQYF. CDR3 DNA: TGTGCCAGCAGCCGACCCGGGACAGGGGACGAGCAGTACTTC.

This sequence joins TRBV27 and TRBJ2-3, with a tentative D call TRBD2 (5 bases). CDR1 is MNHEY, CDR2 SMNVEV, per germline (reference sequence). The CDR3 length is 14 residues. Trimming pared 5 bases from V and 0 bases from J, leaving 9 bases between. CDR3 sequence: CASSLEGSTDTQYF. The CDR3 nucleotides are TGTGCCAGCAGTCTAGAGGGTAGCACAGATACGCAGTATTTT.

This clonotype was counted a few times. The V gene is TRBV12-3 or TRBV12-4, the J gene TRBJ1-6, with D uncertain. This CDR3 contains 15 residues. Between the trimmed V and J ends, which lost 3 bases and 7 bases, there was a span of 13 bases. CDR3 loop: CASSFGADGNSPLHF. The CDR3 coding sequence is TGTGCCAGCAGTTTCGGTGCCGACGGCAATTCACCCCTCCACTTT.

This chain joins TRBV4-1 and TRBJ2-1; weak D call: TRBD1 (6 bases). The CDR3 runs to 16 residues. The V gene lost 0 bases and the J gene lost 9 bases, with 18 bases spanning the gap. The V gene's germline CDR1 is MGHRA and CDR2 YSYEKL. For the CDR3, the DNA is TGCGCCAGCAGCCAAGAACCGGGGACAATCGAGGGTGAGCAGTTCTTC. Its translation is CASSQEPGTIEGEQFF.